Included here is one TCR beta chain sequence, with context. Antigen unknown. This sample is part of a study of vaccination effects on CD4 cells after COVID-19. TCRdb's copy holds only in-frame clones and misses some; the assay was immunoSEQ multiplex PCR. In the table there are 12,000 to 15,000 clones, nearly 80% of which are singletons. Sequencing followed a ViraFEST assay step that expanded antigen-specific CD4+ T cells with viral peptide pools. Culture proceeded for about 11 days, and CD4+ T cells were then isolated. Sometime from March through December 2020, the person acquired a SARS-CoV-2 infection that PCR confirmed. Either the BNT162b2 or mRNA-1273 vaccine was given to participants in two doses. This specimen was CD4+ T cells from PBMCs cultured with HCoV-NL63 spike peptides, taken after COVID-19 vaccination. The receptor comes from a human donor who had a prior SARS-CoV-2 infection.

CDR3 sequence reads: CASSPSRGAIYQPQHF. Written as DNA, the CDR3 is TGTGCCAGCAGCCCCAGTAGGGGCGCTATCTATCAGCCCCAGCATTTT. The rearrangement links TRBV6-2 or TRBV6-3 to TRBJ1-5; weak D call: TRBD1 (5 bases). The CDR3 is 16 amino acids. Germline CDR1 is MNHEY and CDR2 is SVGEGT. The V end was cut by 6 bases, the J end by 5 bases, with 20 bases between.